These T cell receptor beta chains were read from a single sample in a study of T cell responses to AZD1222 COVID-19 vaccine. Generated by immunoSEQ multiplex PCR, the TCRdb table keeps only in-frame clones and is missing some. The sample records roughly 140,000 clones, 85% to 95% being singletons. The sequences come from peripheral blood, collected 28 days after the second AZD1222 dose. The receptors come from an adult who received the AZD1222 COVID-19 vaccine. Each CDR3 is given with its conserved first and last residue. Each record gives: J gene, D gene, V gene, clone size, CDR3 protein, CDR3 DNA. A D gene is named only where the DNA matches it firmly. The size of a clone is reported for some rows only, either as once, few or many, or as a class for expanded clones.

>TRBJ1-6|NA|TRBV5-6|NA
CASSFVGANSPLHF
TGTGCCAGCAGCTTCGTGGGGGCGAATTCACCCCTCCACTTT
>TRBJ1-1|NA|TRBV9|NA
CASSATDGTEAFF
TGTGCCAGCAGCGCGACAGATGGGACTGAAGCTTTCTTT
>TRBJ2-7|TRBD1|TRBV6-1|NA
CASSEARTGEGYEQYF
TGTGCCAGCAGTGAGGCCCGGACAGGGGAGGGTTACGAGCAGTACTTC
>TRBJ1-1|NA|TRBV27|NA
CASSPSGRGRSTEAFF
TGTGCCAGCAGCCCCTCCGGCCGAGGCAGGAGCACTGAAGCTTTCTTT
>TRBJ1-3|NA|TRBV6-5|NA
CASIFIAGEDTIYF
TGTGCCAGCATTTTCATCGCGGGGGAAGACACCATATATTTT
>TRBJ1-4|NA|TRBV30|NA
CAFSGTPSGMEKLFF
TGTGCCTTCTCCGGGACACCCAGTGGAATGGAAAAACTGTTTTTT
>TRBJ1-2|NA|TRBV28|NA
CAIRQAGGYTF
TGTGCCATAAGACAGGCGGGCGGCTACACCTTC
>TRBJ2-3|TRBD2|TRBV6-5|NA
CASLDPAGVLTQYF
TGTGCCAGCCTGGACCCAGCGGGGGTTCTAACGCAGTATTTT
>TRBJ1-4|NA|TRBV7-6|NA
CASSLTGTGSEKLFF
TGTGCCAGCAGCTTAACCGGGACCGGGAGTGAAAAACTGTTTTTT
>TRBJ1-1|NA|TRBV6-5|NA
CASVGEVEGEAFF
TGTGCCAGCGTGGGGGAGGTAGAGGGAGAAGCTTTCTTT
>TRBJ1-4|NA|TRBV7-2|NA
CASSFGGNNEKLFF
TGTGCCAGCAGCTTCGGGGGTAACAATGAAAAACTGTTTTTT
>TRBJ1-1|TRBD1|TRBV10-2|few
CASSGLQGLVTNTEAFF
TGCGCCAGCAGCGGTTTACAGGGGCTGGTGACGAACACTGAAGCTTTCTTT
>TRBJ1-2|TRBD1|TRBV5-1|NA
CASSLAWDRSEGYTF
TGCGCCAGCAGCTTGGCTTGGGACAGGTCAGAGGGCTACACCTTC
>TRBJ2-1|TRBD2|TRBV7-9|NA
CASSIPGLGVGDEQFF
TGTGCCAGCAGTATACCGGGACTAGGCGTGGGCGATGAGCAGTTCTTC
>TRBJ1-2|NA|TRBV20-1|NA
CSASLAALQNGYTF
TGCAGTGCTAGTCTCGCCGCCTTACAGAATGGCTACACCTTC
>TRBJ1-1|NA|TRBV28|NA
CASSWVVNTEAFF
TGTGCCAGCAGTTGGGTTGTGAACACTGAAGCTTTCTTT
>TRBJ2-5|TRBD1|TRBV27|NA
CASSFLTGLSETQYF
TGTGCCAGCAGTTTCCTGACAGGGCTCTCGGAGACCCAGTACTTC
>TRBJ1-1|NA|TRBV19|NA
CASSTFPGRRSGHTEAFF
TGTGCCAGTAGTACATTCCCGGGACGACGGTCCGGGCACACTGAAGCTTTCTTT
>TRBJ2-4|TRBD1|TRBV11-2|NA
CASSLGQGARGKNIQYF
TGTGCCAGCAGCTTAGGGCAGGGGGCTAGGGGCAAAAACATTCAGTACTTC
>TRBJ2-7|NA|TRBV7-2|NA
CASSPELGIAYEQYF
TGTGCCAGCAGCCCCGAACTGGGAATCGCCTACGAGCAGTACTTC
>TRBJ2-3|TRBD2|TRBV13|few
CASSSGTSGGTDTQYF
TGTGCCAGCAGCTCCGGGACTAGCGGGGGCACAGATACGCAGTATTTT
>TRBJ1-2|NA|TRBV9|NA
CASSVESFGGYGYTF
TGTGCCAGCAGCGTAGAATCCTTCGGCGGCTATGGCTACACCTTC
>TRBJ2-1|NA|TRBV6-4|NA
CASSWDSSSRYNEQFF
TGTGCCAGCAGCTGGGACTCCTCCAGCCGATACAATGAGCAGTTCTTC
>TRBJ1-2|NA|TRBV13|once
CASSSVDYGYTF
TGTGCCAGCAGCTCCGTTGACTATGGCTACACCTTC
>TRBJ1-1|NA|TRBV28|NA
CASKRGGTEAFF
TGTGCCAGCAAACGTGGCGGGACTGAAGCTTTCTTT
>TRBJ1-5|TRBD1|TRBV6-1|NA
CASSEPRQGGNQPQHF
TGTGCCAGCAGTGAACCCCGACAGGGCGGTAATCAGCCCCAGCATTTT
>TRBJ1-4|NA|TRBV28|NA
CASSLVEKLFF
TGTGCCAGCAGTTTGGTGGAGAAACTGTTTTTT
>TRBJ2-2|NA|TRBV5-1|NA
CASSSLVAGELFF
TGCGCCAGCAGCTCCCTTGTGGCCGGGGAGCTGTTTTTT
>TRBJ1-5|NA|TRBV7-9|NA
CASSFSTGSVRQPQHF
TGTGCCAGCAGCTTCTCAACAGGGTCGGTTAGGCAGCCCCAGCATTTT
>TRBJ2-1|NA|TRBV2|NA
CASSEAGRAPGANEQFF
TGTGCCAGCAGTGAAGCGGGGCGGGCCCCCGGGGCCAATGAGCAGTTCTTC
>TRBJ1-2|NA|TRBV27|NA
CASSISVAGKDGYTF
TGTGCCAGCAGTATATCGGTCGCGGGGAAGGATGGCTACACCTTC
>TRBJ2-5|NA|TRBV15|NA
CATSRAGDYQETQYF
TGTGCCACCAGCAGAGCGGGGGACTACCAAGAGACCCAGTACTTC
>TRBJ1-1|NA|TRBV3-1/TRBV3-2|NA
CASSPQTGNTEAFF
TGTGCCAGCAGCCCCCAGACAGGGAACACTGAAGCTTTCTTT